These 20 T cell receptor beta chains were all obtained from the same sample, sequenced in a study of blood T cell repertoires in COVID-19. Measured with immunoSEQ multiplex PCR; TCRdb has only the in-frame clones, and not every one. The sample lists roughly 350,000 clones, 85% seen once, with 3.5% to 4% in the top ten. The sequenced material came from peripheral blood. These receptors all come from a young woman with acute or convalescent COVID-19.

The chain carries TRBV27 and TRBJ2-3, with TRBD2 identical over 8 bases. The J segment lost 0 bases and the V segment lost 6 bases, leaving 2 bases of the junction unmatched. The CDR3 sequence is 14 residues long. Germline CDR1 reads MNHEY; CDR2 reads SMNVEV (reference sequence). DNA of the CDR3: TGTGCCAGCAGACCTAGCGGGAGCACAGATACGCAGTATTTT. Translation: CASRPSGSTDTQYF.

This chain joins TRBV5-6 and TRBJ2-7; TRBD2 agrees at 10 bases. V trimming: 0 bases; J trimming: 2 bases; junction bases outside the gene matches: 8. Germline V CDR1 and CDR2: SGHDT, YYEEEE. The length of the CDR3 is 17 residues. The CDR3 DNA reads as TGTGCCAGCAGCTTGGGACTTAGCGGGGGGACCCCCTACGAGCAGTACTTC. The encoded protein is CASSLGLSGGTPYEQYF.

The chain links TRBV7-9 to TRBJ2-7, with D tentatively TRBD2 (6 bases). V gave up 5 bases and J gave up 6 bases, with 20 bases separating them. The V gene's germline CDR1 is SEHNR and CDR2 FQNEAQ (reference sequence). The CDR3 contains 15 residues. The CDR3 region has the DNA TGTGCCAGCAGCCTCTTACTAGCCCAGATGAGCGAGCAGTACTTC. It yields the protein CASSLLLAQMSEQYF.

This chain's CDR3 is CASSWGLAGGGETQYF. The CDR3 DNA follows: TGCGCCAGCAGCTGGGGACTAGCGGGAGGAGGGGAGACCCAGTACTTC. The chain couples TRBV5-1 to TRBJ2-5, with 15 positions matching TRBD2. The CDR3 length is 16 residues. Germline assignment: CDR1 SGHRS and CDR2 YFSETQ. The V and J ends lost 3 bases and 5 bases, in that order; junction bases with no gene match: 5.

The gene calls are TRBV28 and TRBJ1-4; possible D gene TRBD1, 5 bases. Germline CDR1 MDHEN, CDR2 SYDVKM. The CDR3 extends over 16 amino acids. V lost 2 bases and J 1 base, leaving 11 bases between the germline ends. The CDR3 DNA sequence: TGTGCCAGCAGTTTAGTAGGGGCTGGAACTAATGAAAAACTGTTTTTT. Protein product: CASSLVGAGTNEKLFF. The variable domain in full, completed from reference TRBV28 and TRBJ1-4, reads DVKVTQSSRYLVKRTGEKVFLECVQDMDHENMFWYRQDPGLGLRLIYFSYDVKMKEKGDIPEGYSVSREKKERFSLILESASTNQTSMYLCASSLVGAGTNEKLFFGSGTQLSVL.

V and J are TRBV6-2 or TRBV6-3 and TRBJ1-5; D unclear. The CDR3 covers 12 residues. V lost 5 bases, J lost 15 bases, and 17 bases lay in between. Germline CDR1 MNHEY, CDR2 SVGEGT. Written as DNA, the CDR3 is TGTGCCAGCAGTCCGACCCGGGGTCATTGGCATTTT. It translates to CASSPTRGHWHF.

The J gene is TRBJ2-1, the V gene TRBV2; 10 nucleotides match TRBD2. V trimming: 6 bases; J trimming: 13 bases; junction bases outside the gene matches: 6. The CDR3 is 12 amino acids. Germline V gene lookup returns CDR1 SNHLY and CDR2 FYNNEI. CDR3 DNA sequence: TGTGCCAGCAGCGAGCGGGAGGGCCTCCAGTTCTTC. It codes for CASSEREGLQFF.

In its sample, this clone was seen a few times. The J gene is TRBJ1-1, the V gene TRBV3-1 (or the pseudogene TRBV3-2); a possible D gene is TRBD1 (6 bases). Per germline, CDR1 LGHDT and CDR2 YNNKEL (reference sequence). This CDR3 contains 14 residues. The ends were cut back, 3 bases at V and 7 bases at J, with 15 bases in the middle. The CDR3 DNA sequence: TGTGCCAGCAGCCACGGCAGGGGCATTGGTGAAGCTTTCTTT. This sequence encodes CASSHGRGIGEAFF.

The chain joins TRBV6-5 to TRBJ1-5; TRBD1 might be the D (5 bases). V was clipped by 11 bases and J by 7 bases, with 15 bases between them. The CDR3 covers 12 residues. Germline CDR1 is MNHEY and CDR2 is SVGAGI. CDR3 sequence (DNA): TGTGCCGCAGGGTCAGGCGGACAGCCCCAGCATTTT. Its protein product is CAAGSGGQPQHF.

The V gene is TRBV30, the J gene TRBJ2-6; 7 nucleotides line up with TRBD2. CDR3 length: 14 amino acids. Germline CDR1 is GTSNPN and CDR2 is SVGIG (reference sequence). V lost 8 bases, J lost 2 bases, and 6 bases stayed unmatched. CDR3 in DNA: TGTGCCGGAAAAACTAGCGCTGGGGCCAACGTCCTGACTTTC. Translating it yields CAGKTSAGANVLTF.

The V and J genes are TRBV19 and TRBJ1-1, with D possibly being TRBD1 (6 bases). V was shortened by 5 bases and J by 1 base, with 14 bases between the two germline ends. Germline CDR1 reads LNHDA; CDR2 reads SQIVND (reference sequence). The CDR3 has 15 amino acids. The CDR3 nucleotides are TGTGCCAGTAGTCCTCACAGGGAGACGAACACTGAAGCTTTCTTT. Residues: CASSPHRETNTEAFF. Full variable domain (rest looked up from reference TRBV19 and TRBJ1-1): DGGITQSPKYLFRKEGQNVTLSCEQNLNHDAMYWYRQDPGQGLRLIYYSQIVNDFQKGDIAEGYSVSREKKESFPLTVTSAQKNPTAFYLCASSPHRETNTEAFFGQGTRLTVV.

CDR3 sequence (DNA): TGTGCCAGTAATCCAGGAAATTCCTACGAGCAGTACTTC. It specifies CASNPGNSYEQYF. V usage is TRBV19 and J usage is TRBJ2-7; the D is unclear. This CDR3 is built from 13 residues. Trimming stripped 7 bases from V and 1 base from J, with 11 bases between. Germline V CDR1 and CDR2: LNHDA, SQIVND (reference sequence).

The chain recombines TRBV3-1 (or the pseudogene TRBV3-2) with TRBJ2-3; 8 bases match TRBD1. Trimming cost V 8 bases and J 2 bases; bases outside gene matches: 6. The CDR3 runs to 14 residues. Germline CDR1 LGHDT, CDR2 YNNKEL (reference sequence). CDR3 coding DNA: TGTGCCAGCGGCTTACAGGGGGTCACAGATACGCAGTATTTT. Translating gives CASGLQGVTDTQYF.

The chain has TRBV5-5 and TRBJ1-3; 8 positions match TRBD1. This CDR3 is 17 amino acids long. CDR1 SGHKS and CDR2 YYEKEE come from the germline V gene (reference sequence). With V trimmed by 0 bases and J by 4 bases, 9 bases remained unmatched. DNA for the CDR3: TGTGCCAGCAGCTTGGTGGCAGGGGGCGAAACCGGAAACACCATATATTTT. Its translation is CASSLVAGGETGNTIYF.

The rearrangement links TRBV6-5 to TRBJ1-5, with unresolved D. The CDR3 length is 14 residues. The ends were cut back, 7 bases at V and 5 bases at J, with 15 bases in the middle. The germline V gene encodes CDR1 MNHEY and CDR2 SVGAGI. The CDR3 DNA sequence: TGTGCCAGCAATAACGGAGGAACCGATCAGCCCCAGCATTTT. Translated, it gives CASNNGGTDQPQHF.

CDR3 loop: CASSLRAEAFF. CDR3 DNA: TGTGCCAGTAGTCTCAGGGCCGAAGCTTTCTTT. The chain combines TRBV19 with TRBJ1-1; maybe TRBD1 (5 bases). CDR3 length equals 11 residues. Trimming took 5 bases from V and 8 from J, leaving 9 bases between them. The germline V gene encodes CDR1 LNHDA and CDR2 SQIVND (reference sequence).

The chain couples TRBV5-1 to TRBJ1-5; 7 positions agree with TRBD1. J gave up 5 bases and V 4 bases, and 9 bases lay outside the gene matches. The V gene's germline CDR1 is SGHRS and CDR2 YFSETQ. This CDR3 is 15 amino acids long. CDR3 in DNA: TGCGCCAGCAGCCAAGGTACAGGGGATGATCAGCCCCAGCATTTT. This translates into CASSQGTGDDQPQHF.

The chain couples TRBV7-9 to TRBJ1-1; 8 nucleotides match TRBD1. Germline-derived CDR1 and CDR2 are SEHNR and FQNEAQ (reference sequence). This CDR3 spans 19 amino acids. Trimming took 1 base from V and 3 from J; bases not matched to a gene: 16. CDR3 sequence: CASSLELARGRPGDTEAFF. CDR3 bases: TGTGCCAGCAGCTTAGAATTAGCCAGGGGGCGCCCGGGGGACACTGAAGCTTTCTTT.

The chain is built from TRBV11-1 and TRBJ1-1; D is undetermined. Germline lookup yields CDR1 SGHAT and CDR2 FQDESV (reference sequence). This CDR3 region has 15 residues. Deletions cut 1 base from V and 0 bases from J, with 9 bases between. The CDR3 sequence is CASSLGQFMNTEAFF. The CDR3 region has the DNA TGTGCCAGCAGCTTAGGTCAGTTCATGAACACTGAAGCTTTCTTT.

The chain uses TRBV9 and TRBJ1-4; D gene uncertain. V lost 4 bases to trimming and J lost 0 bases, with 4 bases between them. Germline V gene data show CDR1 as SGDLS and CDR2 as YYNGEE. The CDR3 runs to 13 residues. The DNA for the CDR3 is TGTGCCAGCAGCCCAGCAACTAATGAAAAACTGTTTTTT. Its translation is CASSPATNEKLFF.